Listed below are T cell receptor beta chains from one sample, sequenced in a study of tumour-infiltrating T cells in Burkitt lymphoma. TCRdb's table, derived via immunoSEQ multiplex PCR, lists solely in-frame clones and lacks some. Here the sample spans 1,500 to 2,000 clones, more than 10% being singletons. Material for sequencing was tumor tissue. These receptors were collected from a human donor with Burkitt lymphoma. The CDR3 runs from the conserved cysteine through the conserved F or W. D genes are given only for firm matches. Size values are once, few and many counts, or a class for expanded clones, and some rows have none.

J: TRBJ2-3
V: TRBV5-6
size: .
D: .
CDR3: CASSLRAGSDTQYF
DNA: TGTGCCAGCAGCTTGCGGGCGGGCTCAGATACGCAGTATTTT

J: TRBJ2-1
V: TRBV10-1
size: few
D: .
CDR3: CAREPAWDEQFF
DNA: TGCGCCAGGGAACCAGCTTGGGATGAGCAGTTCTTC

J: TRBJ2-1
V: TRBV29-1
size: .
D: .
CDR3: CSVIRGPYNEQFF
DNA: TGCAGCGTAATCCGAGGACCCTACAATGAGCAGTTCTTC

J: TRBJ2-1
V: TRBV6-4
size: few
D: TRBD2
CDR3: CASSASAGVNEQFF
DNA: TGTGCCAGCAGTGCCTCAGCGGGGGTTAATGAGCAGTTCTTC

J: TRBJ2-1
V: TRBV7-2
size: few
D: TRBD2
CDR3: CASSLSRLIWEGRPNEQFF
DNA: TGTGCCAGCAGCTTAAGCCGTCTGATCTGGGAGGGCCGTCCCAATGAGCAGTTCTTC

J: TRBJ1-1
V: TRBV30
size: .
D: .
CDR3: CAWSVVMNTEAFF
DNA: TGTGCCTGGAGTGTAGTCATGAACACTGAAGCTTTCTTT

J: TRBJ1-1
V: TRBV18
size: .
D: .
CDR3: CASSSPYRVPFTEAFF
DNA: TGTGCCAGCTCTTCCCCTTACAGGGTACCGTTCACTGAAGCTTTCTTT

J: TRBJ1-1
V: TRBV6-5
size: few
D: .
CDR3: CASSYSSPTPNTEAFF
DNA: TGTGCCAGCAGTTACTCCTCCCCTACCCCGAACACTGAAGCTTTCTTT

J: TRBJ1-1
V: TRBV6-1
size: .
D: .
CDR3: CASSEGAGALLTEAFF
DNA: TGTGCCAGCAGTGAAGGGGCAGGGGCCCTACTAACTGAAGCTTTCTTT

J: TRBJ2-5
V: TRBV28
size: .
D: .
CDR3: CASSLQGETQYF
DNA: TGTGCCAGCAGTTTACAGGGAGAGACCCAGTACTTC

J: TRBJ2-4
V: TRBV27
size: .
D: .
CDR3: CASSFSPIGLAKNIQYF
DNA: TGTGCCAGCAGTTTCTCGCCCATCGGGCTAGCCAAAAACATTCAGTACTTC

J: TRBJ1-2
V: TRBV14
size: few
D: .
CDR3: CASSQDSGRSGYGYTF
DNA: TGTGCCAGCAGCCAAGATAGTGGGCGGTCGGGCTATGGCTACACCTTC

J: TRBJ2-1
V: TRBV11-3
size: .
D: TRBD2
CDR3: CASSLEGSSGIRSEQFF
DNA: TGTGCCAGCAGCTTAGAAGGGTCTAGCGGGATACGTTCTGAGCAGTTCTTC

J: TRBJ2-7
V: TRBV7-2
size: .
D: .
CDR3: CASSVLTILTYEQYF
DNA: TGTGCCAGCAGCGTACTGACTATCCTAACCTACGAGCAGTACTTC

J: TRBJ2-7
V: TRBV19
size: .
D: .
CDR3: CASSKHRDSYEQYF
DNA: TGTGCCAGTAGTAAGCACAGGGACTCCTACGAGCAGTACTTC

J: TRBJ2-7
V: TRBV19
size: few
D: TRBD2
CDR3: CASSRLSGTSRYEQYF
DNA: TGTGCCAGTAGTCGCTTATCAGGGACTAGTCGCTACGAGCAGTACTTC

J: TRBJ1-4
V: TRBV28
size: .
D: TRBD1
CDR3: CASSLYPDRKEKLFF
DNA: TGTGCCAGCAGTTTATACCCGGACAGGAAGGAAAAACTGTTTTTT

J: TRBJ1-3
V: TRBV27
size: .
D: TRBD1
CDR3: CASSLYGTGAGNTIYF
DNA: TGTGCCAGCAGTTTATACGGGACAGGTGCTGGAAACACCATATATTTT

J: TRBJ1-5
V: TRBV28
size: .
D: .
CDR3: CASDPNYVGRSNQPQHF
DNA: TGTGCCAGCGACCCTAACTACGTCGGTAGGAGCAATCAGCCCCAGCATTTT

J: TRBJ2-3
V: TRBV5-4
size: few
D: .
CDR3: CASSSEYLRTETDTQYF
DNA: TGTGCCAGCAGCTCGGAATACCTGCGGACAGAAACAGATACGCAGTATTTT